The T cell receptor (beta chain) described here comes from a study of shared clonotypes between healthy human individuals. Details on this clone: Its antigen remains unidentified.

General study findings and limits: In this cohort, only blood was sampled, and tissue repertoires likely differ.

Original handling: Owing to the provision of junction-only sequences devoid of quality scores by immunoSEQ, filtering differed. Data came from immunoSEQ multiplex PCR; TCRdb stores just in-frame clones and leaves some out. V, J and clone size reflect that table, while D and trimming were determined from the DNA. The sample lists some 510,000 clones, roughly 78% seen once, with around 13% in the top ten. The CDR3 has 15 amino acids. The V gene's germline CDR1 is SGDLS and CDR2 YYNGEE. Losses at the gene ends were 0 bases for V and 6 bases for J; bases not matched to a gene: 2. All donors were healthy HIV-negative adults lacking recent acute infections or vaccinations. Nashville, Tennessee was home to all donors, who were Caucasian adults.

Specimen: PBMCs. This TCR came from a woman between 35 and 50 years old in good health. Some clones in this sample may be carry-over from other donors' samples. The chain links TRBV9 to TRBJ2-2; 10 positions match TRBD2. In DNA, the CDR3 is TGTGCCAGCAGCGTAGACAGCGGGAGGGCCGGGGAGCTGTTTTTT. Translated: CASSVDSGRAGELFF.